What follows are 22 T cell receptor beta chains derived from one specimen sequenced in a study of blood T cell repertoires in COVID-19 (dated by TCRdb to 2018 to 2020). Library generation was performed with the immunoSEQ multiplex PCR assay. TCRdb retrieved this table from immuneACCESS and kept in-frame rearrangements only. Not all clones are present; in checked studies, unresolved V genes account for under half, and no reason is known for the remainder. This sample lists some 120,000 clones; roughly four fifths were detected once. The top ten hold about 12% of the sample. Sample: peripheral blood. These TCRs come from a human donor in a cohort sampled during active COVID-19.

In DNA form, the CDR3 reads TGTGCCAGCAGTCCTTCAGGGGGCTTCGAGCAGTACTTC. As protein: CASSPSGGFEQYF. The chain couples TRBV6-6 to TRBJ2-7; 8 bases match TRBD1. The CDR3 has 13 residues. Germline CDR1 and CDR2: MNHNY and SVGAGI (reference sequence). Trimming took 5 bases from V and 6 from J; bases not matched to a gene: 6.

J is TRBJ1-1 and V is TRBV7-8; TRBD1 might be the D (5 bases). Germline CDR1 reads SGHVS; CDR2 reads FQNEAQ. The CDR3 runs 13 residues. The V end lost 5 bases, the J end lost 8 bases, and 15 bases lay between the germline ends. CDR3 sequence (DNA): TGTGCCAGCAGCCCATCCAGGGCCCAGGAAGCTTTCTTT. Residues: CASSPSRAQEAFF.

Comment on this clone: At one end the junction does not follow the germline gene, possibly because of a read error. V and J are TRBV7-7 and TRBJ2-5; 13 nucleotides align to TRBD2. Germline CDR1 and CDR2: SSHAT and FNYEAQ (reference sequence). This CDR3 has 17 amino acids. The CDR3 nucleotides are TGTGCTAGCAGCTTACTGGGACTAGCGGGAAACGGGGAGACCCAGTACTTC. This sequence encodes CASSLLGLAGNGETQYF.

V gene TRBV5-1 combines with J gene TRBJ2-7, with D maybe TRBD1 (5 bases). V gave up 1 base and J gave up 5 bases, with 16 bases separating them. Germline CDR1 and CDR2: SGHRS and YFSETQ. CDR3 size: 15 residues. CDR3 sequence: CASSLQGRASDEQYF. The CDR3 DNA sequence: TGCGCCAGCAGCTTGCAGGGCCGAGCATCAGACGAGCAGTACTTC.

In DNA form, the CDR3 reads TGTGCCAGCAGTTTACCCGCCGGGGGAACTGAAGCTTTCTTT. Its protein is CASSLPAGGTEAFF. V usage is TRBV28 and J usage is TRBJ1-1; D possibly corresponds to TRBD1 (5 bases). The CDR3 has 14 amino acids. The ends were cut back, 2 bases at V and 5 bases at J, with 12 bases in the middle. Germline V lookup: CDR1 MDHEN, CDR2 SYDVKM.

This sequence joins TRBV3-1 (or the pseudogene TRBV3-2) and TRBJ1-6; D may be TRBD1 (5 bases). Germline lookup yields CDR1 LGHDT and CDR2 YNNKEL (reference sequence). The CDR3 is 16 amino acids. V was pared by 5 bases and J by 10 bases, with 21 bases between. DNA of the CDR3: TGTGCCAGCAGCAAAACCCCCCAGGGCTATGGGTCACCCCTCCACTTT. Its protein product is CASSKTPQGYGSPLHF.

This clone was seen just once. CDR3 region: CASRPRTGRQNTEAFF. DNA for the CDR3: TGTGCCAGCAGGCCGCGGACAGGGAGGCAAAACACTGAAGCTTTCTTT. V and J are TRBV7-9 and TRBJ1-1, with TRBD1 matching 8 bases. V trimming: 6 bases; J trimming: 2 bases; junction bases outside the gene matches: 11. This CDR3 comprises 16 residues. Germline V gene lookup returns CDR1 SEHNR and CDR2 FQNEAQ (reference sequence).

V gene TRBV19 combines with J gene TRBJ1-2; a possible D gene is TRBD1 (5 bases). CDR3 length equals 14 residues. Trimming took 4 bases from V and 3 from J, leaving 12 bases between them. CDR1 is LNHDA, CDR2 SQIVND, per germline (reference sequence). The CDR3 spells CASSNPGLDYGYTF. DNA for the CDR3: TGTGCCAGTAGTAACCCAGGGCTAGACTATGGCTACACCTTC.

The chain is built from TRBV5-1 and TRBJ2-5, with 7 nucleotides matching TRBD1. Looked up from germline, CDR1 is SGHRS and CDR2 is YFSETQ. The CDR3 has 15 amino acids. V dropped 4 bases and J dropped 4; count of bases not matched to a gene: 10. The chain's CDR3 is CASSVDLRGRETQYF. In DNA form, the CDR3 reads TGCGCCAGCAGCGTCGATTTAAGGGGGCGAGAGACCCAGTACTTC.

V gene TRBV9 combines with J gene TRBJ1-6; tentative D call: TRBD1 (5 bases). Germline-derived CDR1 and CDR2 are SGDLS and YYNGEE. The V end lost 4 bases, the J end lost 7 bases, and 18 bases lay between the germline ends. The CDR3 spans 16 residues. DNA for the CDR3: TGTGCCAGCAGCTCCCCCCCCCAGGGCCCCAATTCACCCCTCCACTTT. Encoded protein: CASSSPPQGPNSPLHF.

The CDR3 is CSASAQRSYGYTF. In DNA form, the CDR3 reads TGCAGTGCTAGTGCCCAACGGAGCTATGGCTACACCTTC. The chain couples TRBV20-1 to TRBJ1-2; D unresolved. The V gene lost 3 bases and the J gene lost 4 bases, with 12 bases spanning the gap. Per the germline V gene, CDR1 is DFQATT and CDR2 is SNEGSKA (reference sequence). The CDR3 is made up of 13 amino acids.

This chain uses TRBV5-1 with TRBJ2-5; D possibly corresponds to TRBD2 (5 bases). CDR1 is SGHRS and CDR2 is YFSETQ in the germline V gene. This CDR3 is 14 amino acids long. Trimming removed 0 bases at V and 1 base at J, with 7 bases between. The CDR3 DNA sequence: TGCGCCAGCAGCTTGGAGGGAGCCCAAGAGACCCAGTACTTC. Protein product: CASSLEGAQETQYF. The variable domain in full, with the rest retrieved from reference TRBV5-1 and TRBJ2-5, is KAGVTQTPRYLIKTRGQQVTLSCSPISGHRSVSWYQQTPGQGLQFLFEYFSETQRNKGNFPGRFSGRQFSNSRSEMNVSTLELGDSALYLCASSLEGAQETQYFGPGTRLLVL.

The gene calls are TRBV4-2 and TRBJ2-7, with 8 bases lining up with TRBD2. The ends lost 4 bases at V and 1 base at J; junction bases unmatched: 6. This CDR3 region has 15 residues. Germline assignment: CDR1 LGHNA and CDR2 YNFKEQ. The CDR3 DNA sequence: TGTGCCAGCAGCCCCGGACTAGCATCTTCCTACGAGCAGTACTTC. As protein: CASSPGLASSYEQYF.

The V gene is TRBV5-1, the J gene TRBJ2-3, with D possibly matching TRBD2 (5 bases). CDR1 SGHRS and CDR2 YFSETQ come from the germline V gene. V gave up 3 bases and J gave up 0 bases, with 8 bases separating them. CDR3 length: 14 residues. This chain's CDR3 is CASSWEYSTDTQYF. The CDR3 region has the DNA TGCGCCAGCAGCTGGGAGTATAGCACAGATACGCAGTATTTT.

V and J are TRBV5-1 and TRBJ1-1; D is unclear. The V gene lost 0 bases and the J gene lost 1 base, with 7 bases spanning the gap. The germline CDR1 and CDR2 sequences are SGHRS and YFSETQ. This CDR3 region has 14 residues. As DNA, the CDR3 is TGCGCCAGCAGCTTGGACGGCGGGAACACTGAAGCTTTCTTT. Translation gives CASSLDGGNTEAFF.

J is TRBJ1-2 and V is TRBV5-6, with D unclear. The CDR3 runs 13 residues. The germline V gene encodes CDR1 SGHDT and CDR2 YYEEEE. V lost 0 bases to trimming and J lost 4 bases, with 7 bases between them. The CDR3 reads CASSLGEIYGYTF. The CDR3 nucleotides read TGTGCCAGCAGCTTGGGCGAAATCTATGGCTACACCTTC.

J is TRBJ2-7 and V is TRBV7-8; TRBD2 aligns across 10 bases. The CDR3 consists of 15 residues. CDR1 is SGHVS and CDR2 is FQNEAQ in the germline V gene. With V trimmed by 5 bases and J by 4 bases, 8 bases remained unmatched. CDR3 bases: TGTGCCAGCAGCCCCCGGGCTAGCGGGGGATACGAGCAGTACTTC. Encoded protein: CASSPRASGGYEQYF.

This chain joins TRBV6-5 and TRBJ2-3; D is possibly TRBD1 (6 bases). CDR3 size: 14 residues. CDR1 and CDR2 from the germline V gene are MNHEY and SVGAGI. The ends were cut back, 7 bases at V and 2 bases at J, with 13 bases in the middle. CDR3 coding DNA: TGTGCCAGCAATTTGGGGGCATTCACAGATACGCAGTATTTT. Translating it yields CASNLGAFTDTQYF.

The chain joins TRBV27 to TRBJ2-7, with a tentative D call TRBD2 (6 bases). Germline V lookup: CDR1 MNHEY, CDR2 SMNVEV (reference sequence). The CDR3 is 13 amino acids. Deletions cut 5 bases from V and 5 bases from J, with 13 bases between. The CDR3 reads CASSTWTGDEQYF. The DNA for the CDR3 is TGTGCCAGCAGTACCTGGACGGGAGACGAGCAGTACTTC.

This clone has only one observation. The chain employs TRBV6-5 and TRBJ2-5; TRBD1 is a possible D gene (5 bases). This CDR3 region has 14 residues. Deletions cut 6 bases from V and 1 base from J, with 12 bases between. Per the germline V gene, CDR1 is MNHEY and CDR2 is SVGAGI. The chain's CDR3 is CASRVGAPQETQYF. CDR3 nucleotides: TGTGCCAGCAGAGTTGGGGCCCCCCAAGAGACCCAGTACTTC.

The chain uses TRBV13 and TRBJ2-1; 13 nucleotides align to TRBD2. The CDR3 is 18 amino acids. Per the germline V gene, CDR1 is PRHDT and CDR2 is FYEKMQ (reference sequence). J gave up 0 bases and V 5 bases, and 7 bases lay outside the gene matches. CDR3 bases: TGTGCCAGCAGCCAAGGACTAGCGGGGGATTACTCCTACAATGAGCAGTTCTTC. The encoded protein is CASSQGLAGDYSYNEQFF.

This clone was detected only a few times. The rearrangement links TRBV5-1 to TRBJ1-4; weak D call: TRBD1 (6 bases). Trimming shortened V by 0 bases and J by 4 bases, and 10 bases separated the two germline ends. Per the germline V gene, CDR1 is SGHRS and CDR2 is YFSETQ. The CDR3 covers 15 residues. The CDR3 protein is CASSLDVGGNEKLFF. CDR3 bases: TGCGCCAGCAGCTTGGATGTAGGGGGTAATGAAAAACTGTTTTTT.